This T cell receptor (beta chain) was profiled in a study of tumor-infiltrating lymphocytes in primary liver carcinoma. A primer in the constant region served to generate TCR beta cDNA from approximately 500 ng of total RNA. Construction of TCR beta libraries relied on three successive nested multiplex PCR rounds employing slightly modified ARM-PCR. The first two PCR rounds, around 10 cycles each, used TRBV1-TRBV30 forward primers and a C-beta reverse primer. TCRdb recomputed calls from the multiplex PCR reads with MiXCR, one row per CDR3 protein. This sample has more than 95,000 distinct CDR3 sequences, with around 83% found just once. Without any cell sorting, roughly 18-30 mg of bulk tissue yielded co-extracted RNA and DNA. The authors sampled five separate regions per tumor. This CDR3 region has 15 residues. In germline, CDR1 is MDHEN, CDR2 SYDVKM. Trimming left V 6 bases short and J 5 bases short, with 16 bases between.

This clonotype was counted at least ten times. Its antigen is not identified. Study-wide findings and caveats: Lesser overlap characterized tumor-adjacent and tumor-blood pairs relative to tumor region pairs. Roughly 7.5-24% of top clones, and no more, occurred in all five tumor regions.

The sample comprised liver tumor tissue from sampling region 3. Noted subset: tumor region T3, left-lateral pole. The V call is TRBV28, the J call TRBJ1-4; tentatively, D is TRBD1 (6 bases). This receptor was identified in a man in his forties or fifties with primary liver carcinoma and hepatitis B virus infection. In DNA, the CDR3 is TGTGCCAGCAGCCGTGGACAGAGCAAGAATGAAAAACTGTTTTTT. Translated: CASSRGQSKNEKLFF.